This TCR beta chain was identified in a study of cytomegalovirus exposure and HLA in healthy donors. Study-wide points: CMV antigen specificity was confirmed in vitro for a few CMV-associated chains. An assumption of roughly uniform sequencing depth across donors underlay the presence/absence analyses.

With respect to this clone: The antigen is unknown.

13 Jbeta primers and 60 Vbeta primers were used for the PCR. TCRdb keeps only in-frame clones here, not all; method: immunoSEQ multiplex PCR. Of under 200,000 clones in the sample, under 85% are singletons; the top ten hold about 4.9%. The TCR sequence derives from a woman aged 18-35 years in good health and CMV-seropositive. Sequencing was performed on PBMCs.

CDR3 loop: CAWSVIDDRVGYF. CDR3 sequence (DNA): TGTGCCTGGAGTGTAATCGACGACAGGGTGGGGTACTTC. The rearrangement links TRBV30 to TRBJ2-7; 7 bases match TRBD1. The CDR3 is 13 amino acids. The germline gives CDR1 GTSNPN, CDR2 SVGIG (reference sequence). Unmatched junction bases numbered 11, after V lost 0 bases and J lost 12 bases.